This T cell receptor beta chain was profiled in a study of T cells in Graves' hyperthyroidism and ophthalmopathy. From germline, CDR1 is MNHNY and CDR2 SVGAGI (reference sequence). V shed 0 bases and J shed 6 bases, with 15 bases lying between them. This CDR3 is built from 15 residues. This clonotype was seen many times. Its antigen remains unidentified. Patients counted as stable if ophthalmopathy did not develop within 18 months. Each patient was aged 18 to 65 and had newly diagnosed hyperthyroidism of under 2 months' duration. Study observations and caveats: Blood shared most expanded thyroid clonotypes above 0.001. Stable hyperthyroidism and ophthalmopathy were separated using 13 V-J signatures.

The source material, RNA transcripts, was used to amplify TCR beta CDR3 regions. Carried out on the TCR CDR3, a first-round RT-PCR used the HTBI primer set. MiXCR was run by TCRdb on the multiplex PCR reads, yielding one entry per CDR3 protein. The repertoire has hundreds of thousands of distinct CDR3 sequences, 11% to 15% of them found once; the top ten carry around 25%. The sample taken for sequencing was blood. The sequence derives from a woman in her thirties with Graves' hyperthyroidism. The chain couples TRBV6-6 to TRBJ2-7; D remains ambiguous. The CDR3 DNA reads as TGTGCCAGCAGTTACTCGGTATTTCCGACCCCCGAGCAGTACTTC. This sequence encodes CASSYSVFPTPEQYF.